Following are 21 T cell receptor beta chains from one sample sequenced in a study of T cell responses to AZD1222 COVID-19 vaccine. TCRdb keeps only in-frame clones here, not all; method: immunoSEQ multiplex PCR. The data hold fewer than 150,000 clones, with roughly 90% observed a single time. Sequenced material: peripheral blood, taken on day 0 of AZD1222 vaccination. These receptors all stem from an adult in good health.

The chain recombines TRBV7-2 with TRBJ2-5; 11 bases fit TRBD2. The junction had 2 bases not matched to a gene; V was cut back by 0 bases and J by 2 bases. Germline V gives CDR1 SGHTA, CDR2 FQGNSA. CDR3 length: 16 amino acids. The CDR3 protein is CASSLALAGGQETQYF. DNA of the CDR3: TGTGCCAGCAGCTTAGCGCTAGCGGGGGGACAAGAGACCCAGTACTTC.

V is TRBV7-8 and J is TRBJ1-2, with TRBD1 matching over 7 bases. This CDR3 is 12 amino acids long. Trimming at V came to 5 bases and at J to 8 bases, leaving 5 bases not matched to a gene. Germline values: CDR1 SGHVS, CDR2 FQNEAQ. The CDR3 is CASSVQGSGYTF. CDR3 nucleotides: TGTGCCAGCAGCGTACAGGGGAGCGGCTACACCTTC.

This chain joins TRBV5-1 and TRBJ2-1; unclear D gene. The CDR3 loop spans 14 amino acids. Germline V gene data show CDR1 as SGHRS and CDR2 as YFSETQ. The V end lost 4 bases, the J end lost 6 bases, and 14 bases lay between the germline ends. CDR3 in amino acids: CASSPGHELNEQFF. The DNA for the CDR3 is TGCGCCAGCAGCCCCGGGCACGAGCTCAATGAGCAGTTCTTC.

The V gene is TRBV6-1, the J gene TRBJ1-1, with D maybe TRBD1 (6 bases). The germline gives CDR1 MNHNS, CDR2 SASEGT. The CDR3 runs to 14 residues. The V gene lost 7 bases and the J gene lost 1 base, with 13 bases spanning the gap. The chain's CDR3 is CASTFDRPNTEAFF. DNA for the CDR3: TGTGCCAGCACCTTCGACAGGCCGAACACTGAAGCTTTCTTT.

The CDR3 sequence is CASSQDPPRLSFTEAFF. DNA of the CDR3: TGTGCCAGCAGCCAAGATCCGCCGAGGCTGAGTTTCACTGAAGCTTTCTTT. The chain links TRBV3-1 (or the pseudogene TRBV3-2) to TRBJ1-1; D is uncertain. V shed 0 bases and J shed 4 bases, with 18 bases lying between them. CDR1 is LGHDT, CDR2 YNNKEL, per germline (reference sequence). The CDR3 extends over 17 amino acids.

The chain uses TRBV4-3 and TRBJ1-5, with TRBD1 matching 8 bases. This CDR3 contains 17 residues. Germline loops: CDR1 LGHNA, CDR2 YSLEER. The trim removed 1 base at V and 7 bases at J, leaving 12 bases unmatched. DNA for the CDR3: TGCGCCAGCAGCCAAGGGGACAGGTCCATTGAGATGCAGCCCCAGCATTTT. This translates into CASSQGDRSIEMQPQHF.

The CDR3 loop reads CASSTRTVLETQYF. CDR3 coding DNA: TGTGCCAGTAGTACCCGGACAGTTCTAGAGACCCAGTACTTC. The chain combines TRBV19 with TRBJ2-5, with a weak D call TRBD1 (6 bases). In germline, CDR1 is LNHDA, CDR2 SQIVND (reference sequence). The CDR3 totals 14 residues. V gave up 4 bases and J gave up 4 bases, with 13 bases separating them.

This sequence joins TRBV6-6 and TRBJ2-7, with D possibly TRBD1 on 6 matching bases. The CDR3 runs 14 residues. Germline V gene lookup returns CDR1 MNHNY and CDR2 SVGAGI (reference sequence). V shed 5 bases and J shed 4 bases, with 15 bases lying between them. The chain's CDR3 is CASSSDRFGYEQYF. CDR3 coding DNA: TGTGCCAGCAGTAGCGACAGGTTTGGGTACGAGCAGTACTTC.

In this sample, this clone turned up once. This chain links TRBV7-2 with TRBJ2-7; D not resolved. The CDR3 covers 16 residues. The germline CDR1 and CDR2 sequences are SGHTA and FQGNSA. Trimming took 2 bases from V and 0 from J, leaving 14 bases between them. CDR3 residues: CASSLRSTSSSYEQYF. CDR3 DNA sequence: TGTGCCAGCAGCTTAAGATCGACTTCGAGCTCCTACGAGCAGTACTTC.

This clone was detected once. V usage is TRBV19 and J usage is TRBJ1-1, with 7 bases matching TRBD1. The V segment lost 5 bases and the J segment 3 bases; nucleotides outside the gene matches: 9. The CDR3 has 15 amino acids. Germline assignment: CDR1 LNHDA and CDR2 SQIVND (reference sequence). CDR3 residues: CASSLTGDLYTEAFF. The CDR3 bases are TGTGCCAGTAGTTTAACAGGGGACCTATACACTGAAGCTTTCTTT. Variable domain in full (rest from reference TRBV19 and TRBJ1-1): DGGITQSPKYLFRKEGQNVTLSCEQNLNHDAMYWYRQDPGQGLRLIYYSQIVNDFQKGDIAEGYSVSREKKESFPLTVTSAQKNPTAFYLCASSLTGDLYTEAFFGQGTRLTVV.

The chain couples TRBV18 to TRBJ2-3; 7 bases fit TRBD1. V lost 2 bases, J lost 7 bases, and 9 bases stayed unmatched. The germline V gene has CDR1 KGHSH and CDR2 LQKENI. The CDR3 is made up of 15 amino acids. CDR3 amino acids: CASSPTGAAMNTQYF. The CDR3 DNA sequence: TGTGCCAGCTCACCAACAGGGGCTGCTATGAATACGCAGTATTTT. Variable domain in full (rest from reference TRBV18 and TRBJ2-3): NAGVMQNPRHLVRRRGQEARLRCSPMKGHSHVYWYRQLPEEGLKFMVYLQKENIIDESGMPKERFSAEFPKEGPSILRIQQVVRGDSAAYFCASSPTGAAMNTQYFGPGTRLTVL.

The chain employs TRBV4-3 and TRBJ1-4; D is undetermined. Germline-derived CDR1 and CDR2 are LGHNA and YSLEER. The CDR3 runs 14 residues. Trimming stripped 0 bases from V and 8 bases from J, with 10 bases between. CDR3 nucleotide sequence: TGCGCCAGCAGCCAAGATTGGGGTTACGAAAAACTGTTTTTT. Translated: CASSQDWGYEKLFF.

V and J are TRBV19 and TRBJ1-6; no firm D call. CDR3 length equals 13 residues. The germline gives CDR1 LNHDA, CDR2 SQIVND (reference sequence). The V end was cut by 0 bases, the J end by 10 bases, with 7 bases between. The CDR3 here is CASSIDPLSPLHF. The DNA of the CDR3 is TGTGCCAGTAGTATAGATCCATTATCACCCCTCCACTTT. Supplemented by reference TRBV19 and TRBJ1-6, the full variable domain reads DGGITQSPKYLFRKEGQNVTLSCEQNLNHDAMYWYRQDPGQGLRLIYYSQIVNDFQKGDIAEGYSVSREKKESFPLTVTSAQKNPTAFYLCASSIDPLSPLHFGNGTRLTVT.

As DNA, the CDR3 is TGTGCCAGAAGCTTCCATAACCAAGCGGGGGGGGATAACAATGAGCAGTTCTTC. Its protein is CARSFHNQAGGDNNEQFF. The rearrangement links TRBV7-5 to TRBJ2-1; TRBD2 was called by the table and not checked on the DNA. TRBV7-5 is labeled a pseudogene. This CDR3 contains 18 residues.

The chain uses TRBV7-2 and TRBJ1-2; D is ambiguous. With 0 bases removed from V and 4 bases from J, the gap between germline ends came to 12 bases. This CDR3 spans 15 amino acids. Germline CDR1 is SGHTA and CDR2 is FQGNSA. CDR3 nucleotide sequence: TGTGCCAGCAGCTTAGCACCGTCGGATTTCTATGGCTACACCTTC. The encoded protein is CASSLAPSDFYGYTF.

This chain connects TRBV28 to TRBJ2-7; D ambiguous. Germline-derived CDR1 and CDR2 are MDHEN and SYDVKM. The V gene lost 6 bases and the J gene lost 0 bases, with 18 bases spanning the gap. CDR3 size: 16 residues. The CDR3 protein is CASSSLFGLNSYEQYF. CDR3 coding DNA: TGTGCCAGCAGCTCACTGTTTGGGCTTAACTCCTACGAGCAGTACTTC.

The chain is built from TRBV19 and TRBJ1-5; no reliable D call. The germline V and J ends were trimmed by 3 bases and 2 bases, with 11 bases remaining between them. The germline CDR1 and CDR2 sequences are LNHDA and SQIVND (reference sequence). The CDR3 totals 15 residues. The CDR3 sequence: CASSIITVGNQPQHF. As DNA, the CDR3 is TGTGCCAGTAGTATCATTACGGTTGGCAATCAGCCCCAGCATTTT.

The sample holds a few counts of this clone. The genes are TRBV21-1 and TRBJ1-1; the table calls TRBD1, which could not be checked here. TRBV21-1 is a listed pseudogene. This CDR3 has 17 amino acids. Written as DNA, the CDR3 is TGTGCCAGCAGCCCGGCTCCAATTACAGGGACCTTCACTGAAGCTTTCTTT. Residues: CASSPAPITGTFTEAFF.

The CDR3 DNA sequence: TGTGCCAGCAGCTTTACCGGGGACAGATATCAGCCCCAGCATTTT. Its protein product is CASSFTGDRYQPQHF. The V gene is TRBV7-2, the J gene TRBJ1-5, with 7 bases that match TRBD1. This CDR3 has 15 residues. V shed 3 bases and J 5 bases; nucleotides not matched to a gene: 7. CDR1 is SGHTA and CDR2 is FQGNSA in the germline V gene.

V gene TRBV30 combines with J gene TRBJ2-1; D remains unclear. V was trimmed by 0 bases and J by 4 bases, leaving 1 base between them. CDR1 and CDR2 (germline): GTSNPN, SVGIG (reference sequence). The CDR3 has 11 residues. The CDR3 spells CAWSVYNEQFF. The CDR3 DNA reads as TGTGCCTGGAGTGTATACAATGAGCAGTTCTTC.

This chain joins TRBV4-1 and TRBJ1-1, with 7 bases that match TRBD1. CDR3 length equals 14 residues. CDR1 is MGHRA, CDR2 YSYEKL, per germline. The V segment lost 6 bases and the J segment 0 bases; nucleotides outside the gene matches: 4. The CDR3 protein is CASSRDSLNTEAFF. The CDR3 coding sequence is TGCGCCAGCAGTCGGGACAGCCTGAACACTGAAGCTTTCTTT.